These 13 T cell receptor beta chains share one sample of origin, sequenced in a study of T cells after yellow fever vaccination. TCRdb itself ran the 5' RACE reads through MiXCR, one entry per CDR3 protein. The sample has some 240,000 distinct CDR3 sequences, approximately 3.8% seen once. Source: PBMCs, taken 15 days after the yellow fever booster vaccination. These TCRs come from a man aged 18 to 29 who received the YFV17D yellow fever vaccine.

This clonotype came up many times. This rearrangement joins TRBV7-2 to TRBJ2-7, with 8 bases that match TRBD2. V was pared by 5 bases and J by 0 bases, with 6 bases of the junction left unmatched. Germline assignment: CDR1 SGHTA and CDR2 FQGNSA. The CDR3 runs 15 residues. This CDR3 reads CASSRGGESSYEQYF. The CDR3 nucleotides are TGTGCCAGCAGCCGGGGGGGGGAAAGCTCCTACGAGCAGTACTTC.

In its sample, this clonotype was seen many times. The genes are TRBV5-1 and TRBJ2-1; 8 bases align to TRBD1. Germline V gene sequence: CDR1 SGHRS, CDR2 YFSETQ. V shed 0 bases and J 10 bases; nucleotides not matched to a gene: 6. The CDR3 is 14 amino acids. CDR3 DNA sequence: TGCGCCAGCAGCTTGGGGGGACAGGACTGGGAGCAGTTCTTC. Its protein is CASSLGGQDWEQFF.

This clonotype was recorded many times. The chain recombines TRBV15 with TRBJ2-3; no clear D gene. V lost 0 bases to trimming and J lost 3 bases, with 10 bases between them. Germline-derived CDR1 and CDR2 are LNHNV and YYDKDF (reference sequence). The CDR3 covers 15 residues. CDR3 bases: TGTGCCACCAGCAGAGATGGTACCTTGACAGATACGCAGTATTTT. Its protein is CATSRDGTLTDTQYF. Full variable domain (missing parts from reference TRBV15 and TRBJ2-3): DAMVIQNPRYQVTQFGKPVTLSCSQTLNHNVMYWYQQKSSQAPKLLFHYYDKDFNNEADTPDNFQSRRPNTSFCFLDIRSPGLGDTAMYLCATSRDGTLTDTQYFGPGTRLTVL.

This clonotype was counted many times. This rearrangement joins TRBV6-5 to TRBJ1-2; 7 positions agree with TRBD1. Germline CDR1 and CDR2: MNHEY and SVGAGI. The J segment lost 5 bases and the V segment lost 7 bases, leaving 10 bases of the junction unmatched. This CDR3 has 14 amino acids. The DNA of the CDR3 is TGTGCCAGCACCCCCCGAGGGGGCTCGTATGGCTACACCTTC. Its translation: CASTPRGGSYGYTF.

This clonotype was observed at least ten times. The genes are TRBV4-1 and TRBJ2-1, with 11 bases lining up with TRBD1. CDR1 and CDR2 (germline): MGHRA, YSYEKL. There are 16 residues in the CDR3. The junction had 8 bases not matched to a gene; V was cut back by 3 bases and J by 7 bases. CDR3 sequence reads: CASSHPSRDRGNEQFF. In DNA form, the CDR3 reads TGCGCCAGCAGCCACCCGTCCCGGGACAGGGGGAATGAGCAGTTCTTC.

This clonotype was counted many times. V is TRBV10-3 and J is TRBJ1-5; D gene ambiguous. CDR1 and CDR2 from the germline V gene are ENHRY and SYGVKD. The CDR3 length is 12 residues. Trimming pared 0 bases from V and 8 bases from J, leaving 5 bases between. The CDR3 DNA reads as TGTGCCATCAGTGAGTCATCAGAGCCCCAGCATTTT. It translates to CAISESSEPQHF.

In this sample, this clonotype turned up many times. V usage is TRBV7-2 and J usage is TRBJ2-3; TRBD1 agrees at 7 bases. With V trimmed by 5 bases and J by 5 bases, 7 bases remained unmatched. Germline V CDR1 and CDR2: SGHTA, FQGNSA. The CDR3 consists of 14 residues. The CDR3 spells CASSLRDRGDTQYF. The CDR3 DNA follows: TGTGCCAGCAGCCTCCGGGACAGAGGAGATACGCAGTATTTT.

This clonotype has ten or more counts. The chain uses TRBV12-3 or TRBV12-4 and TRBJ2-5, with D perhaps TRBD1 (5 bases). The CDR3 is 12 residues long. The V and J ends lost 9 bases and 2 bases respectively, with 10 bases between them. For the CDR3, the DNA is TGTGCCAGTGGACATTCACAAGAGACCCAGTACTTC. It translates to CASGHSQETQYF.

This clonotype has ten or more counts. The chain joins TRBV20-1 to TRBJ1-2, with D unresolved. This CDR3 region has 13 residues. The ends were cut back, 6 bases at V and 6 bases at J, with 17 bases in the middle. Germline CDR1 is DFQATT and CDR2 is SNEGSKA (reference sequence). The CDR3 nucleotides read TGCAGTGCATCCGCGACAAACCAAAATGGCTACACCTTC. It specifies CSASATNQNGYTF.

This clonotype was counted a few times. The CDR3 DNA reads TGTGCCAGCAGCCGCGGGTGGGCCCGGGATTCACCCCTCCACTTT. Translating it yields CASSRGWARDSPLHF. V is TRBV7-2 and J is TRBJ1-6; D is undetermined. The germline V gene has CDR1 SGHTA and CDR2 FQGNSA. Trimming cost V 5 bases and J 8 bases, with 16 bases left between them. This CDR3 has 15 residues.

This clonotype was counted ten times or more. Here the CDR3 reads CSADDTYNEQFF. Here the CDR3 DNA reads TGCAGCGCCGATGACACCTACAATGAGCAGTTCTTC. This sequence joins TRBV29-1 and TRBJ2-1; D gene ambiguous. V lost 7 bases and J 2 bases, leaving 9 bases between the germline ends. Germline V gives CDR1 SQVTM, CDR2 ANQGSEA. The CDR3 spans 12 residues.

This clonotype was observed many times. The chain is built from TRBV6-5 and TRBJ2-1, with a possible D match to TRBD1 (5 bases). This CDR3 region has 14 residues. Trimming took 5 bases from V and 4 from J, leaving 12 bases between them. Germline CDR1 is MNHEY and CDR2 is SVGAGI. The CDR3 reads CASSKGYSYNEQFF. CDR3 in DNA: TGTGCCAGCAGTAAGGGGTACTCGTACAATGAGCAGTTCTTC.

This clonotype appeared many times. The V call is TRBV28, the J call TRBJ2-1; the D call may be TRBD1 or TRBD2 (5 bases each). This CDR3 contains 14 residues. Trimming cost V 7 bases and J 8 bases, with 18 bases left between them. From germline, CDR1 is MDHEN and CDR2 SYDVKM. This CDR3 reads CASKGVGERDEQFF. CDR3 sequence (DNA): TGTGCCAGCAAGGGAGTGGGGGAAAGGGATGAGCAGTTCTTC.